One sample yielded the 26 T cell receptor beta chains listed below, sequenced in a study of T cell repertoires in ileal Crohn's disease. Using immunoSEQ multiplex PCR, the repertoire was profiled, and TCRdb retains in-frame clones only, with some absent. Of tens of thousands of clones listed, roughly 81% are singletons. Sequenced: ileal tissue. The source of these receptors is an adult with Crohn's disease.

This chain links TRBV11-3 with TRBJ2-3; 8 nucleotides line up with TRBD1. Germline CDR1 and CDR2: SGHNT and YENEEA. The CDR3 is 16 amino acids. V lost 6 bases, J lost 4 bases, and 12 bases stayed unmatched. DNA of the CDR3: TGTGCCAGCAGTTCCCCTCTGGGACAGGATGCAGATACGCAGTATTTT. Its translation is CASSSPLGQDADTQYF. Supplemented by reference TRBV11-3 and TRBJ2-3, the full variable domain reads EAGVVQSPRYKIIEKKQPVAFWCNPISGHNTLYWYLQNLGQGPELLIRYENEEAVDDSQLPKDRFSAERLKGVDSTLKIQPAELGDSAVYLCASSSPLGQDADTQYFGPGTRLTVL.

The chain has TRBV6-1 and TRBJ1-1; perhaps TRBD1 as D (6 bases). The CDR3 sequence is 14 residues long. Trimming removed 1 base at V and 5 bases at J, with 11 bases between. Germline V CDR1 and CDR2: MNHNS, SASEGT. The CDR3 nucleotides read TGTGCCAGCAGTGAAGAGCCAGGGGATACTGAAGCTTTCTTT. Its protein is CASSEEPGDTEAFF.

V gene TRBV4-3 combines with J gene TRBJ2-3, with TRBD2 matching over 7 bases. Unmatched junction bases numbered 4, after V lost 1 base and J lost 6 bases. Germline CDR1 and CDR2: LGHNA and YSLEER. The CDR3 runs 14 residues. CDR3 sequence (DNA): TGCGCCAGCAGCCAAGCGGGACTATGGGATACGCAGTATTTT. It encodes CASSQAGLWDTQYF.

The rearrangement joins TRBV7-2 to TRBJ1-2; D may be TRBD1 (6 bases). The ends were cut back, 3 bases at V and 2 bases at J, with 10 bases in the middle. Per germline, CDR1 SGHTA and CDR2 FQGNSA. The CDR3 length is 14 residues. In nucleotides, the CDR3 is TGTGCCAGCAGCTTCGGGGGGCTGAACTATGGCTACACCTTC. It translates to CASSFGGLNYGYTF.

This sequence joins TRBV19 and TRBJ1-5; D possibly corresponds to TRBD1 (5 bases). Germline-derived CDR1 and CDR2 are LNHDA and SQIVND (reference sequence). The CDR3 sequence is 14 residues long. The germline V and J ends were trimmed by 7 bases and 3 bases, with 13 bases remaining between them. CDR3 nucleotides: TGTGCCAGTAAACGACAGCAATCCAATCAGCCCCAGCATTTT. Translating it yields CASKRQQSNQPQHF.

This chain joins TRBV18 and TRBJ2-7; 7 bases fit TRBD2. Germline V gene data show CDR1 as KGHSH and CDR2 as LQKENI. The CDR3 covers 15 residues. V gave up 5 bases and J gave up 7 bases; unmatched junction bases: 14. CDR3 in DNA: TGTGCCAGCTCAATTGCGGGGGATACGATACGGGAGCAGTACTTC. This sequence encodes CASSIAGDTIREQYF.

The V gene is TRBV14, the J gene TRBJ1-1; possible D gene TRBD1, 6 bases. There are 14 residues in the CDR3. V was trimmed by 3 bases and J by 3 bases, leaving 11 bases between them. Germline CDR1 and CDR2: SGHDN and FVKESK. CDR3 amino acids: CASSQGAGHTEAFF. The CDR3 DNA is TGTGCCAGCAGCCAGGGGGCCGGGCACACTGAAGCTTTCTTT.

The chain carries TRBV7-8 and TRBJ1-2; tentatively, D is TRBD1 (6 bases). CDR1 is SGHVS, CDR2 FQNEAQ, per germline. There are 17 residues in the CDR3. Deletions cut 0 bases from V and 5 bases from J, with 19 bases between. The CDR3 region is CASSLALTGKREYGYTF. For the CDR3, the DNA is TGTGCCAGCAGCTTAGCCCTTACAGGGAAAAGGGAATATGGCTACACCTTC.

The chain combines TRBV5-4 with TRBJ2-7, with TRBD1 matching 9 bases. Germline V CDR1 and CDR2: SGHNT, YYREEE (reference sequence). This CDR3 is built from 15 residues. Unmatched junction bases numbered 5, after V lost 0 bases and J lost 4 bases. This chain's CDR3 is CASSLGQGVQYEQYF. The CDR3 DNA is TGTGCCAGCAGCTTGGGACAGGGGGTTCAATACGAGCAGTACTTC.

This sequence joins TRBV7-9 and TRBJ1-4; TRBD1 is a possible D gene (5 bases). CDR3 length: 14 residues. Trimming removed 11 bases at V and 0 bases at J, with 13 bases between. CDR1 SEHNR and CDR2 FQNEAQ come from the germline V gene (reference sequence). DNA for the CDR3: TGTGCCTCGGGGGTTCAGGCAACTAATGAAAAACTGTTTTTT. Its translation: CASGVQATNEKLFF.

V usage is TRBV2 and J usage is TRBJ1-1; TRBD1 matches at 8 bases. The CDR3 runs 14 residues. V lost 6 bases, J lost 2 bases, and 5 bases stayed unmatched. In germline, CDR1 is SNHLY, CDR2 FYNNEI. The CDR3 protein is CASSGTGRNTEAFF. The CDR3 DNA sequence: TGTGCCAGCAGCGGGACAGGTAGAAACACTGAAGCTTTCTTT.

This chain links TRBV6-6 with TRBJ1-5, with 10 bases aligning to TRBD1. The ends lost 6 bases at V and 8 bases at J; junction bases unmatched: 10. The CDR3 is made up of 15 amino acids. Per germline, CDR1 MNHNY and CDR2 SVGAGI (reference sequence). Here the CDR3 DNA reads TGTGCCAGCAGACACCCGGACAGGGGGTTCAAGCCCCAGCATTTT. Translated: CASRHPDRGFKPQHF.

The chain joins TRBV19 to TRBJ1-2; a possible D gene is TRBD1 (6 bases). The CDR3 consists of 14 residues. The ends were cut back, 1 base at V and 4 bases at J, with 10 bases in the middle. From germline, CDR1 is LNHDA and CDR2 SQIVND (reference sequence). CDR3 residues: CASSIGTESYGYTF. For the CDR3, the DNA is TGTGCCAGTAGTATAGGGACAGAGTCCTATGGCTACACCTTC.

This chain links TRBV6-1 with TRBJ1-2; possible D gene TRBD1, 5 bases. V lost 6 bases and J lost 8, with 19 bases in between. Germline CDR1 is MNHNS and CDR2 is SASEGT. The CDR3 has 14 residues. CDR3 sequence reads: CASRIPGAVGGYTF. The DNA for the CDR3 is TGTGCCAGCAGGATACCTGGGGCAGTGGGAGGCTACACCTTC.

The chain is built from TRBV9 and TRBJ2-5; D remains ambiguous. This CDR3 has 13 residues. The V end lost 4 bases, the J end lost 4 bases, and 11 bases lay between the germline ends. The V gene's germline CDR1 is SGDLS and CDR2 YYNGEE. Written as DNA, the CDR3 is TGTGCCAGCAGCCTCCGGTCCGGAGAGACCCAGTACTTC. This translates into CASSLRSGETQYF.

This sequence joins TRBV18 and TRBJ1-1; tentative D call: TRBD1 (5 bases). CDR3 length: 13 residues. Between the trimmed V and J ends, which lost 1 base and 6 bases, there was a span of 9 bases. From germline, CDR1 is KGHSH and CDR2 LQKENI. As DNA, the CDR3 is TGTGCCAGCTCACCACTCAGGGAGGCTGAAGCTTTCTTT. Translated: CASSPLREAEAFF.

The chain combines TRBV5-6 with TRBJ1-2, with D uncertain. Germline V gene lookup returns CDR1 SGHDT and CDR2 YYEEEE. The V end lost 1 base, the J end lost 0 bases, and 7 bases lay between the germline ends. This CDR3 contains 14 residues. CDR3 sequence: CASSLILANYGYTF. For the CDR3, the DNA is TGTGCCAGCAGCTTGATCTTAGCTAACTATGGCTACACCTTC.

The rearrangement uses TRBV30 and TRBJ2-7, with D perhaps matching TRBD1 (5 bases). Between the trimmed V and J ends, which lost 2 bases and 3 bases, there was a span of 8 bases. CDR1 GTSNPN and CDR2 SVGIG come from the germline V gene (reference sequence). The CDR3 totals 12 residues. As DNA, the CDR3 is TGTGCCTGGAGTCGAGACAGCTACGAGCAGTACTTC. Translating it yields CAWSRDSYEQYF. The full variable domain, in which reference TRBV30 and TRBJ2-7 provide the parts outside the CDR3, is SQTIHQWPATLVQPVGSPLSLECTVEGTSNPNLYWYRQAAGRGLQLLFYSVGIGQISSEVPQNLSASRPQDRQFILSSKKLLLSDSGFYLCAWSRDSYEQYFGPGTRLTVT.

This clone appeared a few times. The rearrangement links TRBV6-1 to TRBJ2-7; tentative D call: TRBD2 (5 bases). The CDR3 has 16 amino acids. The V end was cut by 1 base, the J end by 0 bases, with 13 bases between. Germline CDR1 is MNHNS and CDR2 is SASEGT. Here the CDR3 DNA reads TGTGCCAGCAGTGAAGTTAACGGGGTGCTCTCCTACGAGCAGTACTTC. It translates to CASSEVNGVLSYEQYF.

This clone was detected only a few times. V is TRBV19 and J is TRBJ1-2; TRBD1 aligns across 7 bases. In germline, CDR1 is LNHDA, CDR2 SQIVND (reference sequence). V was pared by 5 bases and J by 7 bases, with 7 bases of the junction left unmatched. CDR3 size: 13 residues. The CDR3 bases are TGTGCCAGTAGTCCACAGGGGTTTTCTGGCTACACCTTC. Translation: CASSPQGFSGYTF.

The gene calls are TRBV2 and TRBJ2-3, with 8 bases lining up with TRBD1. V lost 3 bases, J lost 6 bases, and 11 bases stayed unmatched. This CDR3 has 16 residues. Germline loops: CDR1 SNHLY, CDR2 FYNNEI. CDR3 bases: TGTGCCAGCAGTGACAGACAGGGGTGGTCAAAGGATACGCAGTATTTT. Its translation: CASSDRQGWSKDTQYF.

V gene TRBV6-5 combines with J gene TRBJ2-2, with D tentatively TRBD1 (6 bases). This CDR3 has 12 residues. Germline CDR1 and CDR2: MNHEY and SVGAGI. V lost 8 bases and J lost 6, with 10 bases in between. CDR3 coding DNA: TGTGCCAGCGCCACAGGGCCCGGGGAGCTGTTTTTT. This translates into CASATGPGELFF.

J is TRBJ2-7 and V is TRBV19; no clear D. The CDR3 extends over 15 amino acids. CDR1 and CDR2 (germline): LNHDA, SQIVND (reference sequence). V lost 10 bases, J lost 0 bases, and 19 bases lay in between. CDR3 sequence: CANQYWRSSSYEQYF. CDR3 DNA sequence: TGTGCCAATCAGTACTGGCGGTCCAGCTCCTACGAGCAGTACTTC.

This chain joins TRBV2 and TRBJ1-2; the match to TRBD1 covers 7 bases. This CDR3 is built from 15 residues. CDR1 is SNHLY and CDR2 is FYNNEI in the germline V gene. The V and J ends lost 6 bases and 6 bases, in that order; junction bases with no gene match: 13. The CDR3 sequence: CASRGTGVTLHGYTF. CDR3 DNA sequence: TGTGCCAGCAGGGGAACAGGGGTAACCCTACATGGCTACACCTTC. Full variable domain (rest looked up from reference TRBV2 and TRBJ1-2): EPEVTQTPSHQVTQMGQEVILRCVPISNHLYFYWYRQILGQKVEFLVSFYNNEISEKSEIFDDQFSVERPDGSNFTLKIRSTKLEDSAMYFCASRGTGVTLHGYTFGSGTRLTVV.

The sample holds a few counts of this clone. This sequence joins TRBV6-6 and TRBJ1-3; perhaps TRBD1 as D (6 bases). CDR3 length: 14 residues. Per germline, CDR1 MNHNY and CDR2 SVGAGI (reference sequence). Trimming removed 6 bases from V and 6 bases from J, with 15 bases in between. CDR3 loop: CASSSDSLLNTIYF. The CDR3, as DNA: TGTGCCAGCAGCTCGGACAGCCTGTTAAACACCATATATTTT.

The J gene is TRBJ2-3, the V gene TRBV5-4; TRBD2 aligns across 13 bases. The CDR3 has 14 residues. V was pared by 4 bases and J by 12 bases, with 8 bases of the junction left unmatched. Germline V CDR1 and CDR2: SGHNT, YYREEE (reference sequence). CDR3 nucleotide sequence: TGTGCCAGCAGCACGACTAGCGGGGGGAGGGCCCAGTATTTT. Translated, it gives CASSTTSGGRAQYF. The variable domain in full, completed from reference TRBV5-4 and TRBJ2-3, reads ETGVTQSPTHLIKTRGQQVTLRCSSQSGHNTVSWYQQALGQGPQFIFQYYREEENGRGNFPPRFSGLQFPNYSSELNVNALELDDSALYLCASSTTSGGRAQYFGPGTRLTVL.